This TCR beta chain was identified in a study of PD-1 blockade in classical Hodgkin lymphoma (dated by TCRdb to between 2020 and 2021). With regard to the full study: To define a peripheral blood immune signature of response to PD-1 blockade in classical Hodgkin lymphoma, the study combined TCR beta sequencing with CyTOF.

As for this clone: Its antigen is currently not known. No qualities accompany the bases; no much larger clone lies one base away.

What the research found in general, with its limitations: The study was limited to a single clinical trial cohort, and causes of repertoire differences, possibly disease activity or prior therapy, remained undefined. Baseline TCR diversity was reported to be lower in newly diagnosed patients than in healthy donors and to be lower still in relapsed/refractory patients.

The Qiagen DNeasy kit was used to extract genomic DNA both from unsorted PBMCs and from the negatively selected CD4+ and CD8+ fractions. TCR beta CDR3 regions were amplified by immunoSEQ multiplex PCR using primers annealing to V and J segments. A synthetic immune receptor repertoire was used to minimize amplification bias, and any remaining bias was removed computationally after sequencing. In the paper's pipeline: Custom Python scripts were used to quantify repertoire diversity as the Shannon entropy index. Unsorted, CD4+ and CD8+ repertoires were examined separately, except in combined analyses, for which CD4+ and CD8+ sequences were merged in silico. As stored in TCRdb, this immuneACCESS dataset retains in-frame rearrangements with V and J assigned. A fraction of the clones does not appear; measured against another copy, unresolved V genes explain less than half of the discrepancy, and the remainder lacks a known reason. D and trimming come from the DNA, and the V and J calls and clone size come from that table. Within this sample are roughly 70,000 clones, with about 94% of them counted one time only. The top ten constitute 2% to 3% of the sample.

In light of the paper, this sample's time point label describes: newly diagnosed, previously untreated cHL patient sample. PBMCs from patients with newly diagnosed, previously untreated classical Hodgkin lymphoma were sequenced as a comparison group for the relapsed/refractory trial patients. Peripheral blood was collected in 8 mL Vacutainer Cell Preparation Tubes, from which PBMCs were isolated by centrifugation and then cryopreserved. The trim is 4 bases for V and 7 bases for J, with a gap of 11 bases between the germline ends. Taken from cysteine to phenylalanine, the CDR3 has 12 residues. Of all the DNA, just the CDR3 is kept, 36 bases in frame from base 1. As encoded in the germline V gene (reference sequence), CDR1 is SGHNT while CDR2 is YYREEE.

This TCR came from a human donor with classical Hodgkin lymphoma. Recombination joined TRBV5-4 with TRBJ1-1; no D gene call is confident. The sequenced sample was peripheral blood mononuclear cells (PBMCs). The CDR3 is CASSVDVSEAFF. DNA sequence: TGTGCCAGCAGCGTAGACGTCAGTGAAGCTTTCTTT.